This T cell receptor beta chain was captured in a study of graft-versus-host responses after intestinal transplantation. About the research overall: Anti-thymocyte globulin induction was given to all recipients, followed by tacrolimus and steroids for around three years.

In this sample, this clone turned up once. The antigen is unknown. The data were produced by immunoSEQ multiplex PCR, yet TCRdb's version contains in-frame clones alone and is incomplete. The repertoire consists of 40,000 or so clones, with over 90% occurring once and the leading ten covering 3.6%. V lost 3 bases and J 7 bases, leaving 21 bases between the germline ends. The CDR3 contains 16 residues. The study's findings and limits: Early after transplant, HvG clones declined as circulating GvH clones peaked.

The origin of this receptor is a human patient who received an intestinal transplant, so some T cells may come from the graft donor. The genes are TRBV23-1 and TRBJ1-1; D is perhaps TRBD1 (6 bases). TRBV23-1 belongs to the ORF category, with a function that is uncertain. Sequenced material: PBMCs, taken 700 to 850 days after intestinal transplantation. CDR3 sequence: CASSHPWGAKKGEAFF. The CDR3 bases are TGCGCCAGCAGTCACCCGTGGGGGGCCAAGAAAGGTGAAGCTTTCTTT.